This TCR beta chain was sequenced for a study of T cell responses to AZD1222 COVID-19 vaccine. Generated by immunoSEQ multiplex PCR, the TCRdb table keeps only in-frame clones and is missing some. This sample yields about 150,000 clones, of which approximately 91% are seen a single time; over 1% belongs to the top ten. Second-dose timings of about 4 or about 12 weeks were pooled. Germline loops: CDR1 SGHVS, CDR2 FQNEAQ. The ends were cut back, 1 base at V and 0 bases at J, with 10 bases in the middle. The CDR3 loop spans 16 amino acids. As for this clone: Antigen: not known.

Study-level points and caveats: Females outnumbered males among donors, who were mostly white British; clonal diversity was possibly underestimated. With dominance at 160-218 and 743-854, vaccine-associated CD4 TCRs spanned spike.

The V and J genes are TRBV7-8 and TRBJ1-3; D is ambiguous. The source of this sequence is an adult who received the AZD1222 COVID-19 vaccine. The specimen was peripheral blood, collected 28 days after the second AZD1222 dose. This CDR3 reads CASSLVQLHSGNTIYF. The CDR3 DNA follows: TGTGCCAGCAGCTTAGTCCAGCTCCACTCTGGAAACACCATATATTTT.